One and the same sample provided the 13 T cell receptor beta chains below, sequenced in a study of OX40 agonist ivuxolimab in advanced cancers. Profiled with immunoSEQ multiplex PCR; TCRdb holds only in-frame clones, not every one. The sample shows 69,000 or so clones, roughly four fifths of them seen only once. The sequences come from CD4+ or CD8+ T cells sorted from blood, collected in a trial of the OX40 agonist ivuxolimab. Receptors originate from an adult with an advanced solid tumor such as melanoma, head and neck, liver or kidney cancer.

CDR3 residues: CASSPTTGGSGNTIYF. The CDR3 DNA sequence: TGTGCCAGCTCACCCACAACAGGGGGCTCTGGAAACACCATATATTTT. The rearrangement uses TRBV18 and TRBJ1-3; TRBD1 matches 8 bases. Germline assignment: CDR1 KGHSH and CDR2 LQKENI. V dropped 3 bases and J dropped 0; count of bases not matched to a gene: 4. The CDR3 has 16 amino acids.

CDR3 bases: TGTGCCAGCAGTTCCATTCTATGGGGAGGGCCCTACGAGCAGTACTTC. Protein sequence: CASSSILWGGPYEQYF. The V gene is TRBV28, the J gene TRBJ2-7; 7 nucleotides line up with TRBD2. The CDR3 contains 16 residues. Germline lookup yields CDR1 MDHEN and CDR2 SYDVKM. After removal of 4 bases from V and 2 bases from J, the junction contained 11 bases not matched to a gene. Supplemented by reference TRBV28 and TRBJ2-7, the full variable domain reads DVKVTQSSRYLVKRTGEKVFLECVQDMDHENMFWYRQDPGLGLRLIYFSYDVKMKEKGDIPEGYSVSREKKERFSLILESASTNQTSMYLCASSSILWGGPYEQYFGPGTRLTVT.

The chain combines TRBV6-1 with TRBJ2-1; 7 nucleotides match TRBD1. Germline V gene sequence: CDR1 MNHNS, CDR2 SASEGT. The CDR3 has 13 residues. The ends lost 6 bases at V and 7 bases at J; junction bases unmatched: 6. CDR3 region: CASSKQGMNEQFF. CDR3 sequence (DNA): TGTGCCAGCAGCAAACAGGGGATGAATGAGCAGTTCTTC.

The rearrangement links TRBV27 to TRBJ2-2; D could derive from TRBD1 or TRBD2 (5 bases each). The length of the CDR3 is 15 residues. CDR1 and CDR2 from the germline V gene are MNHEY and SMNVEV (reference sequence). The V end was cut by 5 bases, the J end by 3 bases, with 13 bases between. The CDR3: CASSVTGGYTGELFF. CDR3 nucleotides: TGTGCCAGCAGTGTTACTGGGGGATACACCGGGGAGCTGTTTTTT.

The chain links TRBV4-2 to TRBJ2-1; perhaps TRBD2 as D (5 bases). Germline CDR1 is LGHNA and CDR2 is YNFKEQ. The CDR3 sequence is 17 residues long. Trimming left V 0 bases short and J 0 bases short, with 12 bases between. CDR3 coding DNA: TGTGCCAGCAGCCAAGAACCCAGCGGAAGCTCCTACAATGAGCAGTTCTTC. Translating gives CASSQEPSGSSYNEQFF.

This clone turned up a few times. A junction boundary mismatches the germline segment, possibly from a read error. The CDR3 loop is CASGLTSGALGYTF. CDR3 bases: TGTGCCAGCGGTTTAACGTCGGGGGCGCTTGGCTACACCTTC. The chain couples TRBV27 to TRBJ1-2, with D perhaps TRBD1 (6 bases). The germline gives CDR1 MNHEY, CDR2 SMNVEV (reference sequence). The CDR3 contains 14 residues.

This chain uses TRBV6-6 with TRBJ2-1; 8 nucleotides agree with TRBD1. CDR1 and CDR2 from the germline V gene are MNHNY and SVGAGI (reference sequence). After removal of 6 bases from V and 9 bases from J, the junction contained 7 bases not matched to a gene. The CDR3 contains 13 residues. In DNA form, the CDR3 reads TGTGCCAGCAGATCGACAGGGGCAACTGAGCAGTTCTTC. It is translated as CASRSTGATEQFF.

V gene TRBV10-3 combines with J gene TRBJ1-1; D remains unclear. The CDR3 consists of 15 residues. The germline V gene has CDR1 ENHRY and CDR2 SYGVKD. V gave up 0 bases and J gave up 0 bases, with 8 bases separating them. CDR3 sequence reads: CAISESGRVNTEAFF. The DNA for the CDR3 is TGTGCCATCAGTGAGTCCGGACGGGTGAACACTGAAGCTTTCTTT.

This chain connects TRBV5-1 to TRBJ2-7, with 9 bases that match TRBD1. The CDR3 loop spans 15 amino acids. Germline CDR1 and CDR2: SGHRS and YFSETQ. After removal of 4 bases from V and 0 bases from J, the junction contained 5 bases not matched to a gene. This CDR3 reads CASSEVTGGSYEQYF. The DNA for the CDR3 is TGCGCCAGCAGCGAGGTGACAGGGGGCTCCTACGAGCAGTACTTC.

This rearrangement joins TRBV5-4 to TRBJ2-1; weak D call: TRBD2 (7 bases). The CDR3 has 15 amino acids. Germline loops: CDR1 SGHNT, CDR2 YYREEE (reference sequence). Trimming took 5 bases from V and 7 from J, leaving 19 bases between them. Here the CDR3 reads CASSPMQQGGNEQFF. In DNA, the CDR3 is TGTGCCAGCAGTCCAATGCAACAGGGAGGGAATGAGCAGTTCTTC.

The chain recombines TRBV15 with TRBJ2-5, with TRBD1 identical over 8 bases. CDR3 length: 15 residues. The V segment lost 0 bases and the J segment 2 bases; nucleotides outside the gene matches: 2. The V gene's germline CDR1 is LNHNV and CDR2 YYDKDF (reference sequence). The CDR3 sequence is CATSRDRQGQETQYF. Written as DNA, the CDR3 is TGTGCCACCAGCAGAGATCGACAGGGGCAAGAGACCCAGTACTTC.

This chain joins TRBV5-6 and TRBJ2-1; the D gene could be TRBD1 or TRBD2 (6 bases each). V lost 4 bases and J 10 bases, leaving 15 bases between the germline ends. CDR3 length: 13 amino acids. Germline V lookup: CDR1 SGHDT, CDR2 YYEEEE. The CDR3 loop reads CASSPGADLEQFF. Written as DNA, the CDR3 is TGTGCCAGCAGCCCGGGGGCCGATTTGGAGCAGTTCTTC.

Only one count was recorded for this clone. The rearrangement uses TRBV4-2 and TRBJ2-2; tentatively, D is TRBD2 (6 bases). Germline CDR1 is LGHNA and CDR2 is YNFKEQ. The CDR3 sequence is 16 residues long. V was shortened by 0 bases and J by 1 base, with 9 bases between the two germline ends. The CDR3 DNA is TGTGCCAGCAGCCAAGAGCGGACTATGAACACCGGGGAGCTGTTTTTT. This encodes CASSQERTMNTGELFF.